This T cell receptor (beta chain) is drawn from a study of T cells after yellow fever vaccination. For TCR, cDNA came from 5'RACE template switching, which added a universal primer site and UMIs. TCRdb used MiXCR to reprocess the 5' RACE reads, holding one entry per CDR3 protein. The repertoire holds roughly 120,000 distinct CDR3 sequences, with more than 6.5% as singletons. Study-level findings and limits: Among all clonotypes, a small share was observed in both CD4 and CD8 compartments.

This clonotype was counted a single time. The target antigen is unknown. A much larger clone lies a single base off, so this may be a read error. Between the trimmed V and J ends, which lost 6 bases and 3 bases, there was a span of 14 bases. The germline gives CDR1 MNHNS, CDR2 SASEGT. CDR3 length: 14 residues. This TCR came from a man younger than 30 who received the YFV17D yellow fever vaccine. V is TRBV6-1 and J is TRBJ1-2, with D hard to call. The material was CD4+ T cells sorted from PBMCs, obtained about 10 days after the first yellow fever vaccination. The chain's CDR3 is CASRWSGGHYGYTF. The CDR3 DNA reads TGTGCCAGCAGGTGGTCCGGAGGCCACTATGGCTACACCTTC.